This T cell receptor beta chain appears in the sequencing data of a study of T-cell memory formation after mild COVID-19. Losses at the gene ends were 4 bases for V and 4 bases for J; bases not matched to a gene: 8. The CDR3 is made up of 15 amino acids. Germline-derived CDR1 and CDR2 are SGDLS and YYNGEE. Only a few counts were recorded for this clonotype. Its antigen remains unknown. TCRdb independently ran MiXCR on the 5' RACE reads; one entry per CDR3 protein. The repertoire holds fewer than 250,000 distinct CDR3 sequences, with 15% as singletons. Study-wide results and caveats: Pre-infection memory carried some responding clones, suggesting that cross-reactive memory joined.

The sequencing sample was made of PBMCs or a T cell subset sorted from them (not recorded which). This receptor was obtained from an adult woman who had mild COVID-19 (a few samples of this study predate the infection). Cell type and time point are not known. V gene TRBV9 combines with J gene TRBJ1-3, with TRBD1 matching over 7 bases. The CDR3 loop is CASSPQQGTGNTIYF. CDR3 sequence (DNA): TGTGCCAGCAGCCCCCAACAGGGGACCGGAAACACCATATATTTT.